Listed here is a single TCR beta chain. Its cognate antigen is unknown. The data originate from a study of T cell responses to AZD1222 COVID-19 vaccine. Study-level results: Spike was spanned by vaccine-associated CD4 TCRs, which were dominant at 160-218 and 743-854. Without day 14 samples, only post-peak T cell repertoires were studied.

This CDR3 comprises 16 residues. V lost 4 bases, J lost 0 bases, and 4 bases stayed unmatched. Germline-derived CDR1 and CDR2 are KGHDR and SFDVKD. Clones were sequenced by immunoSEQ multiplex PCR, and TCRdb holds only the in-frame ones, with some missing. The repertoire has tens of thousands of clones, over 80% of them found once; the top ten carry about 20%. The receptor was isolated from an adult who received the AZD1222 COVID-19 vaccine. The sequencing used peripheral blood, collected 28 days after the second AZD1222 dose. The genes are TRBV24-1 and TRBJ2-1; the match to TRBD1 covers 8 bases. Here the CDR3 DNA reads TGTGCCACCAGTGACCCTACAGGGGGCTCCTACAATGAGCAGTTCTTC. The encoded protein is CATSDPTGGSYNEQFF.